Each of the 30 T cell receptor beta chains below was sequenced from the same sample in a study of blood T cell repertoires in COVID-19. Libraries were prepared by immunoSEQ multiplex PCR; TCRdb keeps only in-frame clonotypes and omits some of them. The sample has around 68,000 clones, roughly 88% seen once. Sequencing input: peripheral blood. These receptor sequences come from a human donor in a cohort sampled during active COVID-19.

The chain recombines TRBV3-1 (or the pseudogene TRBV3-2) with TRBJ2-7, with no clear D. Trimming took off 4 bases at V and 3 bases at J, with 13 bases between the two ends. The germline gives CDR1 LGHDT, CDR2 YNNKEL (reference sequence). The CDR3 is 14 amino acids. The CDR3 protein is CASSLAPLYYEQYF. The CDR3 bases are TGTGCCAGCAGCCTCGCGCCCCTTTACTACGAGCAGTACTTC.

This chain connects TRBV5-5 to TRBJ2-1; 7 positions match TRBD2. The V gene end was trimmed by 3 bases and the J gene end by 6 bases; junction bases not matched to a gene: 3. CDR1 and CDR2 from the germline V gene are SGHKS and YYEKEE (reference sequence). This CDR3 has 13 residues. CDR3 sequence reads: CASSSGTTNEQFF. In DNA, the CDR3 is TGTGCCAGCAGCTCCGGGACTACCAATGAGCAGTTCTTC.

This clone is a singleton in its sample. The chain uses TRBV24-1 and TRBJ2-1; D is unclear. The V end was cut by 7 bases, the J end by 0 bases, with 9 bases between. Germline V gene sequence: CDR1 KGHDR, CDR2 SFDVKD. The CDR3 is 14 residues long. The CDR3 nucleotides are TGTGCCACCAGCGATAGGAGCTCCTACAATGAGCAGTTCTTC. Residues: CATSDRSSYNEQFF.

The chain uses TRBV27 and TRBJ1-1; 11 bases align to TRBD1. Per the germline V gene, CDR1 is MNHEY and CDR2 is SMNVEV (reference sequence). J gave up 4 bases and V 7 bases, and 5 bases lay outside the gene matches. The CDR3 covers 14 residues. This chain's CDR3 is CASTPGQGGTEAFF. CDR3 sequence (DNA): TGTGCCAGCACCCCGGGACAGGGGGGCACTGAAGCTTTCTTT.

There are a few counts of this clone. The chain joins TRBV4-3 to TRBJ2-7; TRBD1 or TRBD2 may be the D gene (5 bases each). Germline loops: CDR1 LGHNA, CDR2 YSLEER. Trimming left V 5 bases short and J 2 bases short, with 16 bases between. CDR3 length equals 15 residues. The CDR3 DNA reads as TGCGCCAGCAGCAAAGGGGCGGGCAACGCCTACGAGCAGTACTTC. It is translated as CASSKGAGNAYEQYF.

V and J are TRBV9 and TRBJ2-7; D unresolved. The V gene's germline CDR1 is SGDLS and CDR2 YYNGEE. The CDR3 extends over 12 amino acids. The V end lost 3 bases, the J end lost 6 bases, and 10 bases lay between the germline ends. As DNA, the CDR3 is TGTGCCAGCAGCGGATGGGCAGCCGAGCAGTACTTC. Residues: CASSGWAAEQYF.

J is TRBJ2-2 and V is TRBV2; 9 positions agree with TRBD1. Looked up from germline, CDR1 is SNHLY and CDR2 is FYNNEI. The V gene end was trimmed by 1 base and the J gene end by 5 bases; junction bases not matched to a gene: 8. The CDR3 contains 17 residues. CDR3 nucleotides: TGTGCCAGCAGTGAAGGGACAGGGGCGATTTTTACCGGGGAGCTGTTTTTT. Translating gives CASSEGTGAIFTGELFF.

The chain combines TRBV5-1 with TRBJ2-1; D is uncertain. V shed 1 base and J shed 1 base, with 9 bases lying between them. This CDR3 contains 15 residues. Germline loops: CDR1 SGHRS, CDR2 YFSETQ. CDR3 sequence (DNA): TGCGCCAGCAGCTTGACTTCTCCATCCTACAATGAGCAGTTCTTC. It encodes CASSLTSPSYNEQFF. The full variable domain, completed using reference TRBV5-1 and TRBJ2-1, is KAGVTQTPRYLIKTRGQQVTLSCSPISGHRSVSWYQQTPGQGLQFLFEYFSETQRNKGNFPGRFSGRQFSNSRSEMNVSTLELGDSALYLCASSLTSPSYNEQFFGPGTRLTVL.

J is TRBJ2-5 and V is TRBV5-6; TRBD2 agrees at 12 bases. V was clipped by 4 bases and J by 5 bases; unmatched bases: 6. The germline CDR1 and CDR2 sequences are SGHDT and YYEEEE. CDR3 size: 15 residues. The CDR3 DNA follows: TGTGCCAGCAGCCAAACTAGCGGGAGGCGGGAGACCCAGTACTTC. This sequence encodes CASSQTSGRRETQYF.

The CDR3: CASSSREAAETQYF. CDR3 nucleotide sequence: TGTGCCAGCAGCAGCCGGGAGGCGGCAGAGACCCAGTACTTC. The V gene is TRBV28, the J gene TRBJ2-5; 7 nucleotides match TRBD2. Trimming cost V 6 bases and J 4 bases; bases outside gene matches: 8. CDR3 size: 14 residues. Germline loops: CDR1 MDHEN, CDR2 SYDVKM. Filled out from reference TRBV28 and TRBJ2-5, the complete variable domain reads DVKVTQSSRYLVKRTGEKVFLECVQDMDHENMFWYRQDPGLGLRLIYFSYDVKMKEKGDIPEGYSVSREKKERFSLILESASTNQTSMYLCASSSREAAETQYFGPGTRLLVL.

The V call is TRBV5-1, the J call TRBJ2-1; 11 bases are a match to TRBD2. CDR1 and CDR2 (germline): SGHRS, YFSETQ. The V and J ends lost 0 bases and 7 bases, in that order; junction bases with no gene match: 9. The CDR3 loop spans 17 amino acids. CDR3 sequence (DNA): TGCGCCAGCAGCTTGGCAGTTATAACTAGCGGGAGTAATGAGCAGTTCTTC. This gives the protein CASSLAVITSGSNEQFF.

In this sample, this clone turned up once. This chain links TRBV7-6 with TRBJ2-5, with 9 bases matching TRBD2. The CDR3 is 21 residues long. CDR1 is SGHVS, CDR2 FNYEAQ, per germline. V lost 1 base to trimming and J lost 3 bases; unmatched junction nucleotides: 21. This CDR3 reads CASSLVLQYTSGLAGKETQYF. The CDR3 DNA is TGTGCCAGCAGCTTAGTTTTGCAGTACACTAGTGGGCTAGCGGGGAAAGAGACCCAGTACTTC. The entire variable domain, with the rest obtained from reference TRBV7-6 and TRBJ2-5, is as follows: GAGVSQSPRYKVTKRGQDVALRCDPISGHVSLYWYRQALGQGPEFLTYFNYEAQQDKSGLPNDRFSAERPEGSISTLTIQRTEQRDSAMYRCASSLVLQYTSGLAGKETQYFGPGTRLLVL.

The CDR3 DNA reads as TGTGCCAGCAGCACAGGGAGAAACACCGGGGAGCTGTTTTTT. Amino acids: CASSTGRNTGELFF. The genes are TRBV6-2 or TRBV6-3 and TRBJ2-2; tentative D call: TRBD1 (6 bases). CDR3 length equals 14 residues. Trimming removed 6 bases at V and 2 bases at J, with 10 bases between. Germline lookup yields CDR1 MNHEY and CDR2 SVGEGT.

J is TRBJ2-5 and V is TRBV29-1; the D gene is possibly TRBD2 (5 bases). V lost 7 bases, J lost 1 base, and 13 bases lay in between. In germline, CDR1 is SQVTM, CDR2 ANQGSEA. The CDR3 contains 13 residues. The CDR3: CSAAGSVQETQYF. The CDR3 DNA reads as TGCAGCGCCGCGGGCTCAGTCCAAGAGACCCAGTACTTC.

The CDR3 is CASSQEEGASGANVLTF. DNA for the CDR3: TGCGCCAGCAGCCAAGAAGAAGGGGCCTCTGGGGCCAACGTCCTGACTTTC. The gene calls are TRBV4-1 and TRBJ2-6; tentatively, D is TRBD1 (5 bases). Germline values: CDR1 MGHRA, CDR2 YSYEKL. The V gene lost 0 bases and the J gene lost 0 bases, with 9 bases spanning the gap. The CDR3 is 17 residues long.

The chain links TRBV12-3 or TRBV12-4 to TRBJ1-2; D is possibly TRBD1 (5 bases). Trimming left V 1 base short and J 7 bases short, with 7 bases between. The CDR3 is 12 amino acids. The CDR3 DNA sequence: TGTGCCAGCAGTTTAGACAGGCGTGGCTACACCTTC. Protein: CASSLDRRGYTF.

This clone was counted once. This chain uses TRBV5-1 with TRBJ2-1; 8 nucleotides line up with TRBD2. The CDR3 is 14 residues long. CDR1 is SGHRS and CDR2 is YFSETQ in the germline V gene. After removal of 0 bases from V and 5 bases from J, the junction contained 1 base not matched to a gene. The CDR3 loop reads CASSLERGNNEQFF. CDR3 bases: TGCGCCAGCAGCTTGGAGCGGGGGAACAATGAGCAGTTCTTC.

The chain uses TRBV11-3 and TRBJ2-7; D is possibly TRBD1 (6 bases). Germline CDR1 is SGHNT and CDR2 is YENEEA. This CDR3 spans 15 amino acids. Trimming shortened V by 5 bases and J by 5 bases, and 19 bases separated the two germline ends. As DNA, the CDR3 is TGTGCCAGCAGCCCGCGACAGGTGTTGTTCGACGAGCAGTACTTC. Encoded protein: CASSPRQVLFDEQYF. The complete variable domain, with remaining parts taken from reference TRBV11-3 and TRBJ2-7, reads EAGVVQSPRYKIIEKKQPVAFWCNPISGHNTLYWYLQNLGQGPELLIRYENEEAVDDSQLPKDRFSAERLKGVDSTLKIQPAELGDSAVYLCASSPRQVLFDEQYFGPGTRLTVT.

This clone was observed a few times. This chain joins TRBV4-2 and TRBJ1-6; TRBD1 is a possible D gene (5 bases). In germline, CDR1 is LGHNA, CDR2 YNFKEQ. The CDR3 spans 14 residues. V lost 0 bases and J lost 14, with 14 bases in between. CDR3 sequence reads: CASSQDTGGGALHF. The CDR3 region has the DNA TGTGCCAGCAGCCAAGATACGGGGGGGGGAGCCCTCCACTTT.

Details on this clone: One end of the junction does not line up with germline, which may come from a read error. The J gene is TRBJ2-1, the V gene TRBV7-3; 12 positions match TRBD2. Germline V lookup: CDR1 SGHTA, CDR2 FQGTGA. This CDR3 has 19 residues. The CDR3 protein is CASSLTGTSGSGSYNEQFF. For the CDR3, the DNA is TGTGCCAGCAGCCTAACCGGGACTAGCGGGTCGGGCTCCTACAATGAGCAGTTCTTC.

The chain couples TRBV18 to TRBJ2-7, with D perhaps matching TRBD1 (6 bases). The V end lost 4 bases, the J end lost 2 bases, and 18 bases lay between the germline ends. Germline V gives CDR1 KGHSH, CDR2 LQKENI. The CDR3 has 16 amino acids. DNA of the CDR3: TGTGCCAGCTCACTTTCGGCCGGGACACCAACCTACGAGCAGTACTTC. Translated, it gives CASSLSAGTPTYEQYF.

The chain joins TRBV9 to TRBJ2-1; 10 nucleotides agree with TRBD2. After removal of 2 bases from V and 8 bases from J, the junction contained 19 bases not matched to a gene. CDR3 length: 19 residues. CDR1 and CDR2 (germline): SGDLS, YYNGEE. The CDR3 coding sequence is TGTGCCAGCAGCGTTGGGGCCGGGTTGGCTAGCGGGAGACTAGATGAGCAGTTCTTC. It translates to CASSVGAGLASGRLDEQFF. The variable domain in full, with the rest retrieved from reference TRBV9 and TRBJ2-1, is DSGVTQTPKHLITATGQRVTLRCSPRSGDLSVYWYQQSLDQGLQFLIQYYNGEERAKGNILERFSAQQFPDLHSELNLSSLELGDSALYFCASSVGAGLASGRLDEQFFGPGTRLTVL.

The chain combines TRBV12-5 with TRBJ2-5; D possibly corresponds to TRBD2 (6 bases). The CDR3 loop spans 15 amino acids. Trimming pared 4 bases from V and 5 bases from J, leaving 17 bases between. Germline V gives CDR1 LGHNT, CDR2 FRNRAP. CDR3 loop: CASGSPPWGEETQYF. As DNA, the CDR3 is TGTGCTAGTGGTTCCCCCCCCTGGGGGGAGGAGACCCAGTACTTC. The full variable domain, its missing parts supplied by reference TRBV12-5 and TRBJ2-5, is DARVTQTPRHKVTEMGQEVTMRCQPILGHNTVFWYRQTMMQGLELLAYFRNRAPLDDSGMPKDRFSAEMPDATLATLKIQPSEPRDSAVYFCASGSPPWGEETQYFGPGTRLLVL.

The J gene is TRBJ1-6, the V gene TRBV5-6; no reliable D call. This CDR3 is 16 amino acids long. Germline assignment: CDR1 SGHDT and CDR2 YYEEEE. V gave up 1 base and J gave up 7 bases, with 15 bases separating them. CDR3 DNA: TGTGCCAGCAGCTTGATTGGTAACAGAGAAAATTCACCCCTCCACTTT. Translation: CASSLIGNRENSPLHF.

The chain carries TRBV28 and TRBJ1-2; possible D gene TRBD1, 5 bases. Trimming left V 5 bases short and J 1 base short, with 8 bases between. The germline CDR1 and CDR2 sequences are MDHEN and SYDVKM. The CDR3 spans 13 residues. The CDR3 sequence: CASSVQGNYGYTF. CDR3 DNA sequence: TGTGCCAGCAGTGTTCAGGGTAACTATGGCTACACCTTC.

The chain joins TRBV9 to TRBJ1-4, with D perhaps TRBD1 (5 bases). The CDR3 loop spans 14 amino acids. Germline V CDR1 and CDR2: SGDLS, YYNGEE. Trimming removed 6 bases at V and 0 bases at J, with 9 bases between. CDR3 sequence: CASTRGATNEKLFF. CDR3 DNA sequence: TGTGCCAGCACACGGGGGGCAACTAATGAAAAACTGTTTTTT.

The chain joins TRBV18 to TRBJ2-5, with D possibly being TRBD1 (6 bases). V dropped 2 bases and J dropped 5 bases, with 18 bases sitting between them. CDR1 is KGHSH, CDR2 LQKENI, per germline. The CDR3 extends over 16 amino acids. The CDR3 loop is CASSPFQAGVEETQYF. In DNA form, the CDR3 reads TGTGCCAGCTCACCATTCCAGGCAGGGGTTGAGGAGACCCAGTACTTC.

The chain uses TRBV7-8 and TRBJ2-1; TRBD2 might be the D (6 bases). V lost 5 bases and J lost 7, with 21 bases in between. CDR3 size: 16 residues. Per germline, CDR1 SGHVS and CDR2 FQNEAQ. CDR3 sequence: CASSPTGTPRGNEQFF. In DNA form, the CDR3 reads TGTGCCAGCAGCCCCACCGGGACCCCCCGGGGGAATGAGCAGTTCTTC.

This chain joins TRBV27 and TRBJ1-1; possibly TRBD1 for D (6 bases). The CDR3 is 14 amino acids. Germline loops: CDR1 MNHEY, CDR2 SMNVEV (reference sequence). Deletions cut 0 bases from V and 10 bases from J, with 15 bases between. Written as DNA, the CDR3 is TGTGCCAGCAGTTTATCGGGGGCCGGGGGGGGAGCTTTCTTT. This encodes CASSLSGAGGGAFF.

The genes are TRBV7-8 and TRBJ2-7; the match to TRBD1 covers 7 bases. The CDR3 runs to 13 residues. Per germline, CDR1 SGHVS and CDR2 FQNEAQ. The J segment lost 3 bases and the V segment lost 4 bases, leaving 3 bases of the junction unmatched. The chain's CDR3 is CASSSGQIYEQYF. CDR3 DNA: TGTGCCAGCAGCTCGGGACAGATCTACGAGCAGTACTTC.